This TCR beta chain was identified in a study of OX40 agonist ivuxolimab in advanced cancers. Across the whole study: Intravenous ivuxolimab was administered to patients every 2 weeks at 0.01 to 10 mg/kg. The dose-escalation cohort had hepatocellular carcinoma, melanoma, renal cell or head and neck cancer.

Study-level results: Circulating CD4+ and CD8+ T cells showed clonal expansion by week 6 at 0.1 to 3.0 mg/kg.

Method: immunoSEQ multiplex PCR; TCRdb's copy keeps in-frame clones and lacks some. The sample records about 90,000 clones, about nine tenths being singletons. Note on this clone: Its target is not known.

V was clipped by 1 base and J by 4 bases; unmatched bases: 4. Germline values: CDR1 LNHDA, CDR2 SQIVND (reference sequence). There are 14 residues in the CDR3. Material: CD4+ or CD8+ T cells sorted from blood, obtained in a trial of the OX40 agonist ivuxolimab. The V call is TRBV19, the J call TRBJ2-7, with 7 nucleotides matching TRBD2. The clonotype was recovered from an adult with an advanced solid tumor such as melanoma, head and neck, liver or kidney cancer. The CDR3 nucleotides read TGTGCCAGTAGTATAGTCGCGGGAGAATACGAGCAGTACTTC. Translation: CASSIVAGEYEQYF.